Listed here is a single T cell receptor beta chain. Its specificity is not known. These data are taken from a study of T cell responses to AZD1222 COVID-19 vaccine. The CDR3 is 15 residues long. The ends lost 5 bases at V and 8 bases at J; junction bases unmatched: 10. Germline V gene sequence: CDR1 MNHEY, CDR2 SVGAGI. Broader study findings: Baseline seropositivity occurred in only a handful of AZD1222 recipients. Regions 160-218 and 743-854 dominated among vaccine-associated CD4 TCRs spanning spike. The donor group comprised mostly white British people and more females; the analysis possibly underestimated clonal diversity. Targeting of unmutated variant regions was reportedly seen in nearly half of spike-specific TCRs.

Here immunoSEQ multiplex PCR was the method, and the copy in TCRdb shows in-frame clones only, minus some. Among 90,000 to 140,000 clones listed, around 80% were seen once. V usage is TRBV6-5 and J usage is TRBJ2-1; 9 bases are shared with TRBD2. The sequencing here drew on peripheral blood, taken on day 0 of AZD1222 vaccination. The source of this sequence is an adult in good health. CDR3 protein: CASSPLRGGHDEQFF. CDR3 nucleotides: TGTGCCAGCAGTCCCTTGCGGGGGGGCCACGATGAGCAGTTCTTC.